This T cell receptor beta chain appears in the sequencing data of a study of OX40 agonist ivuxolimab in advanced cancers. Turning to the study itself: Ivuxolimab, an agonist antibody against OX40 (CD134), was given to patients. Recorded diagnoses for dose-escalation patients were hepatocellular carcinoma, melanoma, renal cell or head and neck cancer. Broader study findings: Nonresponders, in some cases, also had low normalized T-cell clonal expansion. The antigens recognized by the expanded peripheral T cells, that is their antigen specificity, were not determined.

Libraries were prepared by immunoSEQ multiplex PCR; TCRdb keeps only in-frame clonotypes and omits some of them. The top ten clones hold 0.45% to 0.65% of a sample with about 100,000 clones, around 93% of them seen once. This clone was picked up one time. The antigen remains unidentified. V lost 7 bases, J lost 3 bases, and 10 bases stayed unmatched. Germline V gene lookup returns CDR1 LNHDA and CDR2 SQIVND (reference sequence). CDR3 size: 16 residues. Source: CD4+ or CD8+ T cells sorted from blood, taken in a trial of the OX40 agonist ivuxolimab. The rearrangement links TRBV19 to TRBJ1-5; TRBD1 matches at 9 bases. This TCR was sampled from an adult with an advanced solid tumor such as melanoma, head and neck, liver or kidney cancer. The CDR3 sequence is CASNVQGAINNQPQHF. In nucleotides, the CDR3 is TGTGCCAGTAACGTACAGGGGGCAATTAACAATCAGCCCCAGCATTTT.